The 14 T cell receptor beta chains given below trace back to one sample, sequenced in a study of blood T cell repertoires in COVID-19. Libraries were prepared by immunoSEQ multiplex PCR; TCRdb keeps only in-frame clonotypes and omits some of them. The sample carries approximately 70,000 clones, around 86% recorded once. The sequenced sample was peripheral blood. Source of these receptors: an older woman with acute or convalescent COVID-19.

The chain couples TRBV2 to TRBJ2-3, with D possibly being TRBD2 (5 bases). V lost 7 bases and J 3 bases, leaving 14 bases between the germline ends. The CDR3 is made up of 14 amino acids. From germline, CDR1 is SNHLY and CDR2 FYNNEI. In nucleotides, the CDR3 is TGTGCCAGCAATCGGGAAGCGAGGACAGATACGCAGTATTTT. Translated: CASNREARTDTQYF.

This clone was recorded a few times. The V and J genes are TRBV18 and TRBJ1-3; D is ambiguous. Trimming shortened V by 6 bases and J by 0 bases, and 18 bases separated the two germline ends. The CDR3 is made up of 17 amino acids. Germline V gene sequence: CDR1 KGHSH, CDR2 LQKENI. The CDR3 coding sequence is TGTGCCAGCTCCCCGGTGGAATGGCGGCTCTCTGGAAACACCATATATTTT. Translation: CASSPVEWRLSGNTIYF. Using reference TRBV18 and TRBJ1-3 for the parts outside the CDR3, the full variable domain is NAGVMQNPRHLVRRRGQEARLRCSPMKGHSHVYWYRQLPEEGLKFMVYLQKENIIDESGMPKERFSAEFPKEGPSILRIQQVVRGDSAAYFCASSPVEWRLSGNTIYFGEGSWLTVV.

V and J are TRBV7-9 and TRBJ2-3; a possible D gene is TRBD2 (6 bases). The CDR3 is 12 residues long. Per the germline V gene, CDR1 is SEHNR and CDR2 is FQNEAQ (reference sequence). V lost 2 bases and J lost 11, with 11 bases in between. The CDR3 nucleotides read TGTGCCAGCAGCTTACGGGGGTCCCGGCAGTATTTT. Translating it yields CASSLRGSRQYF.

The chain combines TRBV5-1 with TRBJ2-2, with 7 bases matching TRBD1. Germline loops: CDR1 SGHRS, CDR2 YFSETQ. This CDR3 is 15 amino acids long. V trimming: 3 bases; J trimming: 6 bases; junction bases outside the gene matches: 8. The CDR3 sequence is CASSSGTETSGELFF. In DNA, the CDR3 is TGCGCCAGCAGCTCTGGGACAGAAACGTCCGGGGAGCTGTTTTTT.

Only one count was recorded for this clone. The chain uses TRBV25-1 and TRBJ1-5; D unresolved. The CDR3 totals 13 residues. The germline V gene has CDR1 MGHDK and CDR2 SYGVNS. The V end lost 3 bases, the J end lost 1 base, and 4 bases lay between the germline ends. This chain's CDR3 is CASSDRSNQPQHF. DNA for the CDR3: TGTGCCAGCAGTGATAGAAGCAATCAGCCCCAGCATTTT.

In its sample, this clone was seen once. The rearrangement joins TRBV7-8 to TRBJ2-2, with 9 bases fitting TRBD2. The V gene end was trimmed by 1 base and the J gene end by 6 bases; junction bases not matched to a gene: 3. Germline lookup yields CDR1 SGHVS and CDR2 FQNEAQ. The CDR3 is 15 amino acids. The CDR3 DNA is TGTGCCAGCAGCTTAGTGGCGGGGGGGCCCGGGGAGCTGTTTTTT. This codes for CASSLVAGGPGELFF.

The genes are TRBV30 and TRBJ2-5; 14 bases line up with TRBD2. The CDR3 covers 16 residues. In germline, CDR1 is GTSNPN, CDR2 SVGIG (reference sequence). The J segment lost 4 bases and the V segment lost 1 base, leaving 5 bases of the junction unmatched. The CDR3 bases are TGTGCCTGGAGTGGGACTAGCGGGGGGATCGGAGAGACCCAGTACTTC. This sequence encodes CAWSGTSGGIGETQYF.

This clone was seen once. The gene calls are TRBV11-3 and TRBJ1-1; D is ambiguous. The V gene's germline CDR1 is SGHNT and CDR2 YENEEA. V lost 3 bases, J lost 6 bases, and 11 bases lay in between. The CDR3 runs 13 residues. The CDR3 here is CASSFSTGAEAFF. DNA of the CDR3: TGTGCCAGCAGCTTTTCGACCGGGGCTGAAGCTTTCTTT.

The rearrangement uses TRBV6-5 and TRBJ2-2; TRBD1 is a possible D gene (6 bases). CDR1 and CDR2 from the germline V gene are MNHEY and SVGAGI. Trimming took 0 bases from V and 4 from J, leaving 12 bases between them. This CDR3 is built from 16 residues. CDR3 sequence: CASSYSSQGATGELFF. The CDR3 DNA reads TGTGCCAGCAGTTACTCATCACAGGGAGCCACCGGGGAGCTGTTTTTT.

The chain is built from TRBV29-1 and TRBJ2-5, with a possible D match to TRBD1 (5 bases). V dropped 6 bases and J dropped 7 bases, with 15 bases sitting between them. This CDR3 comprises 12 residues. Germline assignment: CDR1 SQVTM and CDR2 ANQGSEA. CDR3 bases: TGCAGCGTCAGGGAAGATGCGCGGACCCAGTACTTC. Translation: CSVREDARTQYF.

This clone was detected once. The rearrangement joins TRBV7-2 to TRBJ2-1; 7 bases are a match to TRBD2. Germline-derived CDR1 and CDR2 are SGHTA and FQGNSA. The CDR3 has 15 residues. Trimming cost V 5 bases and J 4 bases; bases outside gene matches: 8. The CDR3 DNA follows: TGTGCCAGCAGCCCGGGGGGTGGGATATACAATGAGCAGTTCTTC. It yields the protein CASSPGGGIYNEQFF. The full variable domain, its missing parts supplied by reference TRBV7-2 and TRBJ2-1, is GAGVSQSPSNKVTEKGKDVELRCDPISGHTALYWYRQSLGQGLEFLIYFQGNSAPDKSGLPSDRFSAERTGGSVSTLTIQRTQQEDSAVYLCASSPGGGIYNEQFFGPGTRLTVL.

This chain joins TRBV5-4 and TRBJ1-1; no definite D call. CDR3 length: 14 amino acids. Per the germline V gene, CDR1 is SGHNT and CDR2 is YYREEE (reference sequence). Trimming pared 6 bases from V and 4 bases from J, leaving 16 bases between. CDR3 sequence (DNA): TGTGCCAGCATCCCGTATCCGGGGAGCACTGAAGCTTTCTTT. Translated: CASIPYPGSTEAFF.

This clone has more than one count but fewer than ten. V and J are TRBV2 and TRBJ2-7; D possibly corresponds to TRBD1 (5 bases). Trimming shortened V by 7 bases and J by 5 bases, and 15 bases separated the two germline ends. This CDR3 has 13 amino acids. Germline-derived CDR1 and CDR2 are SNHLY and FYNNEI. CDR3 nucleotides: TGTGCCAGCAAACCCCCCCAGGGCCACGAGCAGTACTTC. It yields the protein CASKPPQGHEQYF.

This clone appeared a few times. An end of the junction differs from the germline gene, which may be a read error. This rearrangement joins TRBV10-1 to TRBJ1-5, with 10 bases lining up with TRBD1. The CDR3 is made up of 17 amino acids. The germline CDR1 and CDR2 sequences are WNHNN and SYGVQD (reference sequence). CDR3 coding DNA: TGCGCCAGCAGGATGGGACAGGGGAGGTTCGACAATCGGCCCCAGCATTTT. Translation gives CASRMGQGRFDNRPQHF.